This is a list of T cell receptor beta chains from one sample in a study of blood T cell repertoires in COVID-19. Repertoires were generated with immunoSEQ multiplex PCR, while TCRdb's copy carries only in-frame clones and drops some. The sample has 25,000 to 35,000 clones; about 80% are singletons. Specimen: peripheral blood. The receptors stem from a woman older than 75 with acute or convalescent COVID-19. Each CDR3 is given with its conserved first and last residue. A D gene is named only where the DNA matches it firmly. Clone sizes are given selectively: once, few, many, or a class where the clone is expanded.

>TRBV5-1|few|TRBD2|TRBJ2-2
TGCGCCAGCAGCTCCCGGGGAGGGACTAGGGGACCCGGGGAGCTGTTTTTT
CASSSRGGTRGPGELFF
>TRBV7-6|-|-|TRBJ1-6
TGTGCCAGCAGCTCAGATAGTGGCAGGGGACAATCACCCCTCCACTTT
CASSSDSGRGQSPLHF
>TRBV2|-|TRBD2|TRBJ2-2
TGTGCCAGCAGTGATAGCGGGAGCCGGACCGGGGAGCTGTTTTTT
CASSDSGSRTGELFF
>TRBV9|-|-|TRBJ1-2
TGTGCCAGCAAAAGGGCGGGTAATGGCTACACCTTC
CASKRAGNGYTF
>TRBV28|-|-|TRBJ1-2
TGTGCCAGCACTACAGGGCCCTATGGCTACACCTTC
CASTTGPYGYTF
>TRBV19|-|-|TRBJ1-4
TGTGCCAGTACGAAGGGGGACACTAATGAAAAACTGTTTTTT
CASTKGDTNEKLFF
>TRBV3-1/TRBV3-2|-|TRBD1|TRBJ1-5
TGTGCCAGCAGCCAAAAGGGACAGCCCTGCAATCAGCCCCAGCATTTT
CASSQKGQPCNQPQHF
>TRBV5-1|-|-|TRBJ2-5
TGCGCCAGCAGCACTGACGGGGTCGGGGTTGAGACCCAGTACTTC
CASSTDGVGVETQYF
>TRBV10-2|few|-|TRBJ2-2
TGCGCCAGCAGCCCCACAGGGTCCGGGGAGCTGTTTTTT
CASSPTGSGELFF
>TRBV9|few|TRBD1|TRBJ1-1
TGTGCCAGCAGCGCGGGACAGGTGAGTGACACTGAAGCTTTCTTT
CASSAGQVSDTEAFF
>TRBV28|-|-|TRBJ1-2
TGTGCCAGCAATAACCAGGGTAAGAACGGCTATGGCTACACCTTC
CASNNQGKNGYGYTF
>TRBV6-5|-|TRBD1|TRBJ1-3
TGTGCCAGCATACCAGGGGGCAAAACTGGAAACACCATATATTTT
CASIPGGKTGNTIYF
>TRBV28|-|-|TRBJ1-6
TGTGCCAGCAGTCCCTCTGGACTGGATAATTCACCCCTCCACTTT
CASSPSGLDNSPLHF
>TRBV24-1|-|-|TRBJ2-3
TGTGCCACCAGCACAGGGAAAGAGACCACAGATACGCAGTATTTT
CATSTGKETTDTQYF
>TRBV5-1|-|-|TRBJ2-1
TGCGCCAGCAGCTTAGGTCAGGACTGGAATGAGCAGTTCTTC
CASSLGQDWNEQFF
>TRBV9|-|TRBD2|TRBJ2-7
TGTGCCAGCAGCGTAGAAGCTAGCGGGATTGTCTCCTACGAGCAGTACTTC
CASSVEASGIVSYEQYF
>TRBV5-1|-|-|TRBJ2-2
TGCGCCAGCAACCCCGGGAGTTACACCGGGGAGCTGTTTTTT
CASNPGSYTGELFF
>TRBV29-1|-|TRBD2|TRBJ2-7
TGCAGCGTTGGAGCGGGAGCCACCTACGAGCAGTACTTC
CSVGAGATYEQYF
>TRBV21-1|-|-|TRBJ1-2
TGTGCCAGCAGCAAAAAGTCGACAGGGAATGGCTACACCTTC
CASSKKSTGNGYTF
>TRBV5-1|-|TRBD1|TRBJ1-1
TGCGCCAGCACCGTGGGACAGGGGGGTACTGAAGCTTTCTTT
CASTVGQGGTEAFF
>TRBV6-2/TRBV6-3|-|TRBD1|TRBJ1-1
TGTGCCAGCAGTAAGGGCAACAGGGGGCGCGGGGCTGAAGCTTTCTTT
CASSKGNRGRGAEAFF
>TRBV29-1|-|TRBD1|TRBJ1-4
TGCAGCGCGCGGACAGGGGTTGAAAAACTGTTTTTT
CSARTGVEKLFF
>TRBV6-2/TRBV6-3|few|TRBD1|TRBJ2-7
TGTGCCAGCAGTTTCATCGGGACAGTTTTCTCCTACGAGCAGTACTTC
CASSFIGTVFSYEQYF
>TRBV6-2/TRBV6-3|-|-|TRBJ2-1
TGTGCCAGCAGCCGACTTTACAATGAGCAGTTCTTC
CASSRLYNEQFF
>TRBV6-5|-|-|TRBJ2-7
TGTGCCAGCAGTTACGGTGGGAGAGCTGGCTACGAGCAGTACTTC
CASSYGGRAGYEQYF
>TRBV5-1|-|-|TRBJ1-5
TGCGCCAGCAGATCCACGGGGGACTACAATCAGCCCCAGCATTTT
CASRSTGDYNQPQHF